This entry features one T cell receptor beta chain sequence. Its antigen is unknown. CDR3 size: 12 residues. Per germline, CDR1 SNHLY and CDR2 FYNNEI. V was pared by 7 bases and J by 4 bases, with 9 bases between. The record originates from a study of T cell responses to AZD1222 COVID-19 vaccine. Study-wide points: Spike was spanned by vaccine-associated CD4 TCRs, with dominance at 160-218 and 743-854.

Profiled with immunoSEQ multiplex PCR; TCRdb holds only in-frame clones, not every one. The table shows some 180,000 clones, with roughly 93% occurring only once. The V gene is TRBV2, the J gene TRBJ2-3, with D possibly TRBD1 on 5 matching bases. The source of this sequence is an adult who received the MenACWY meningococcal vaccine as a control. The source material was peripheral blood, sampled 28 days after the second dose of the MenACWY control vaccine. CDR3 DNA: TGTGCCAGCAACCAGGGCCCAGATACGCAGTATTTT. It is translated as CASNQGPDTQYF.